The present TCR beta chain was sequenced within a study of T cell clonotyping in hematopoietic cell transplantation. The study's findings and limits: After transplant, recipient diversity fell while pathologically expanded clonotypes grew through day 180.

Points on this clone: Its antigen is unknown.

The table came from immunoSEQ multiplex PCR; TCRdb's copy has only in-frame clones and leaves some out. The table shows roughly 7,000 clones, with about nine tenths occurring only once. The TCR comes from a male patient in his late teens or twenties who had an allogeneic stem cell transplant from a related donor, so the T cells may come from the graft donor. Some clones in this sample may be carry-over from other donors' samples. The sequencing used PBMCs, collected 100 days after allogeneic stem cell transplant.

The CDR3 sequence is CASSPELGGGNTIYF. DNA of the CDR3: TGTGCCAGCAGCCCCGAGCTGGGGGGTGGAAACACCATATATTTT. This chain joins TRBV7-6 and TRBJ1-3; D is possibly TRBD1 (5 bases). Looked up from germline, CDR1 is SGHVS and CDR2 is FNYEAQ. V shed 5 bases and J shed 3 bases, with 14 bases lying between them. The length of the CDR3 is 15 residues.